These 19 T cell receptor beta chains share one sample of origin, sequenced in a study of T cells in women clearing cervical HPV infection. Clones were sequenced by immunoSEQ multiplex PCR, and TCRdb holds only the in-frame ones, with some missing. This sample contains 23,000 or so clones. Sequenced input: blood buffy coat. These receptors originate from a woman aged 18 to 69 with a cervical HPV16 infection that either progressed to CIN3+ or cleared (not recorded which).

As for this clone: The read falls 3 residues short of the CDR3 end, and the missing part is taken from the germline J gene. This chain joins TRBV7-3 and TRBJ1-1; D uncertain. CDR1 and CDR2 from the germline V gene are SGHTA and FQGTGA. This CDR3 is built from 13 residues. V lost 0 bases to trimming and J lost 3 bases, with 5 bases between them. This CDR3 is CASSLTADTEAFF. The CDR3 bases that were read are TGTGCCAGCAGCTTAACGGCGGACACTGAA.

The part of the CDR3 DNA that was read is TGTGCCATCAGGCTGGGGGGGGACTACAATGAG. This encodes CAIRLGGDYNE. The full CDR3 is CAIRLGGDYNEQFF. The chain recombines TRBV10-3 with TRBJ2-1, with TRBD2 identical over 7 bases. The read ends 3 residues before the CDR3 terminus; that terminus is restored from the germline J gene. The CDR3 has 14 amino acids. Trimming took 6 bases from V and 3 from J; bases not matched to a gene: 5. Germline loops: CDR1 ENHRY, CDR2 SYGVKD.

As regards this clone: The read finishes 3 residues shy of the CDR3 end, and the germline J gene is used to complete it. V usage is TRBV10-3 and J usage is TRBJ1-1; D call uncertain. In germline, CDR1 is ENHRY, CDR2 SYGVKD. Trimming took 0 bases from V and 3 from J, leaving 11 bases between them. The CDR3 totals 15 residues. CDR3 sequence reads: CAISESGTKDTEAFF. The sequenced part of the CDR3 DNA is TGTGCCATCAGTGAGTCTGGCACAAAGGACACTGAA.

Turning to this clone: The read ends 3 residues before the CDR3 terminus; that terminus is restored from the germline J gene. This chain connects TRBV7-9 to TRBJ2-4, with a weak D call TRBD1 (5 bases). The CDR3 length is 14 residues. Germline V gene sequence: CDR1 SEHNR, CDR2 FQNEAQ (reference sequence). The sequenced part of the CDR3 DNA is TGTGCCAGCAGCTTATCTCAAGGGCTAAGGGGT. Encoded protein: CASSLSQGLRG. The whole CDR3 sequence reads CASSLSQGLRGQYF.

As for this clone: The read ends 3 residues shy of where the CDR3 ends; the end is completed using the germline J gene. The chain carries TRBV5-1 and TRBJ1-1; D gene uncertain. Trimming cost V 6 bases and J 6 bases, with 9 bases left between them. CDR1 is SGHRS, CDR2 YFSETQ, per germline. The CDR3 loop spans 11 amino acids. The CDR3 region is CASISNSEAFF. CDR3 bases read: TGCGCCAGCATTAGTAATTCTGAA.

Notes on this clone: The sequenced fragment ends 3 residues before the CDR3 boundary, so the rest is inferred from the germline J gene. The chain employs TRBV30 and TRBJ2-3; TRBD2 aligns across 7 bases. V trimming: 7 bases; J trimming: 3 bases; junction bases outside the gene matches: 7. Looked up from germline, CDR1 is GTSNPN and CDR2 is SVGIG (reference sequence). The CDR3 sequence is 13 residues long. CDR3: CASLAVLTDTQYF. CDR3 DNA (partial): TGTGCCTCTCTAGCGGTATTAACAGATACG.

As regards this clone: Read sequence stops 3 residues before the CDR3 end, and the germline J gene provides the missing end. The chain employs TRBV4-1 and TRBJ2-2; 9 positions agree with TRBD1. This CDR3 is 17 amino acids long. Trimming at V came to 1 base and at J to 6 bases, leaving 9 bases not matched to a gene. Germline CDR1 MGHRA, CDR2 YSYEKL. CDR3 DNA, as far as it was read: TGCGCCAGCAGCCAAGGCCCGGGACAGGGTTTCGCCGGGGAG. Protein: CASSQGPGQGFAGE. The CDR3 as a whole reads CASSQGPGQGFAGELFF.

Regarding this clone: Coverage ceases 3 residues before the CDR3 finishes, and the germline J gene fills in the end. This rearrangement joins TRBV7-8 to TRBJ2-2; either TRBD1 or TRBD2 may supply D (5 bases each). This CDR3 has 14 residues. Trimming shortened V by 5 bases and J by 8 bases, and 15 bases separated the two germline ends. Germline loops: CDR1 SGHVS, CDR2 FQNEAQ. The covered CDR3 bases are TGTGCCAGCAGCCTTAACGAGGGGTGGGGGGAG. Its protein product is CASSLNEGWGE. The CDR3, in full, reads CASSLNEGWGELFF.

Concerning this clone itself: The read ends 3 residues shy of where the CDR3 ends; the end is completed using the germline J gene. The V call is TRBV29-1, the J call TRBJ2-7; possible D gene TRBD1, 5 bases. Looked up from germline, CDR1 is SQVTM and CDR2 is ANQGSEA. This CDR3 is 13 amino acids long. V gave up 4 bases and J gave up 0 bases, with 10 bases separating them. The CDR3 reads CSVGMTDSYEQYF. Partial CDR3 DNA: TGCAGCGTTGGAATGACAGACTCCTACGAG.

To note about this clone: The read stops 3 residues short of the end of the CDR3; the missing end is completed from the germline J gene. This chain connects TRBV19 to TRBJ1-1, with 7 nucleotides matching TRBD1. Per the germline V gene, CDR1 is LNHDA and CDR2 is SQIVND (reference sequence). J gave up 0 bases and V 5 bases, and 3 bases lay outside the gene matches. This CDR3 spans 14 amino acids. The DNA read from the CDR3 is TGTGCCAGTAGTTTCGGGACAGTGAACACTGAA. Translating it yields CASSFGTVNTE. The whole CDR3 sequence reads CASSFGTVNTEAFF.

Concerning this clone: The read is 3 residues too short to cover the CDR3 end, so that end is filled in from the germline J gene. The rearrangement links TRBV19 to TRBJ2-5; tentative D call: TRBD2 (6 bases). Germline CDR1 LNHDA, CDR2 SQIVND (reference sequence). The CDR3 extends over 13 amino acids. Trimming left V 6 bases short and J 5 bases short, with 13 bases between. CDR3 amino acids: CASSAGLRETQYF. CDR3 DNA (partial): TGTGCCAGTAGCGCGGGACTGCGGGAGACC. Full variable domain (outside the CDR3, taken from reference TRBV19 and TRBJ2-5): DGGITQSPKYLFRKEGQNVTLSCEQNLNHDAMYWYRQDPGQGLRLIYYSQIVNDFQKGDIAEGYSVSREKKESFPLTVTSAQKNPTAFYLCASSAGLRETQYFGPGTRLLVL.

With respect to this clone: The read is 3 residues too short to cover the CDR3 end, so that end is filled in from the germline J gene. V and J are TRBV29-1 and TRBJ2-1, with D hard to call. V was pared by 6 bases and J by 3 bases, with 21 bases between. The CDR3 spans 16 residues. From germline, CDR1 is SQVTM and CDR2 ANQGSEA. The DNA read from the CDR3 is TGCAGCGTCGACGGCACTACCCAGAAGTTCTACAATGAG. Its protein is CSVDGTTQKFYNE. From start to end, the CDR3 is CSVDGTTQKFYNEQFF.

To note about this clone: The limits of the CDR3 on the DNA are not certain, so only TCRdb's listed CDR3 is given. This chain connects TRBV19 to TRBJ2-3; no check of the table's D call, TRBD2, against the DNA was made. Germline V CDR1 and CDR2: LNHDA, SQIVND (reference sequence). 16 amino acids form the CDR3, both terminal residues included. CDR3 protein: CASTSGGRSFTDTQYF.

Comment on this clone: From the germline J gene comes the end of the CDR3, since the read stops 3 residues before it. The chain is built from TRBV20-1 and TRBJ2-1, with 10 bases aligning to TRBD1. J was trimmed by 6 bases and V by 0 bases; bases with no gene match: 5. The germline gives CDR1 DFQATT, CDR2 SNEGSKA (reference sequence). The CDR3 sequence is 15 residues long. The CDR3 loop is CSARERDRGINEQFF. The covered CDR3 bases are TGCAGTGCTAGAGAGCGGGACAGGGGTATCAATGAG.

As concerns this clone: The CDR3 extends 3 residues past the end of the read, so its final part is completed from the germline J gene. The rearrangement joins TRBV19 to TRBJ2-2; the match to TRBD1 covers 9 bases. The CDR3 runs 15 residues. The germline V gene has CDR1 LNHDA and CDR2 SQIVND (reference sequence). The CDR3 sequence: CASSLPGQGSEKLFF. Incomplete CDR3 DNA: TGTGCCAGTAGCCTCCCGGGACAGGGAAGCGAAAAG.

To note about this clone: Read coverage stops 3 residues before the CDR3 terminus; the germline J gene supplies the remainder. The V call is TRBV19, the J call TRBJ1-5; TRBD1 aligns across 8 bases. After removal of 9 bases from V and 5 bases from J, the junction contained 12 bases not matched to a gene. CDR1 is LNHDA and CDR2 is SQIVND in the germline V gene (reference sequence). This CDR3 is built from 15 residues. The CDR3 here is CASQTPGRGHQPQHF. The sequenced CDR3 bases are TGTGCCAGCCAGACCCCAGGCAGGGGGCATCAGCCC.

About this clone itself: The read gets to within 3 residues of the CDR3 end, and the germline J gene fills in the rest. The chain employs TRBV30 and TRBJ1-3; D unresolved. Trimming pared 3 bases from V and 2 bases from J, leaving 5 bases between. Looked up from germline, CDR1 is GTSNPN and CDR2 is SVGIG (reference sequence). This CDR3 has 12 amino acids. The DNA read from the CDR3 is TGTGCCTGGAGCGTTACTGGAAACACC. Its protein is CAWSVTGNT. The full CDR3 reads CAWSVTGNTIYF.

CDR3 sequence: CASSIAGYNEQFF. The CDR3 bases that were read are TGTGCCAGTAGTATTGCCGGGTACAATGAG. The chain is built from TRBV19 and TRBJ2-1, with unresolved D. Coverage ceases 3 residues before the CDR3 finishes, and the germline J gene fills in the end. V was cut by 3 bases and J by 4 bases, with 7 bases left in between. CDR1 is LNHDA, CDR2 SQIVND, per germline (reference sequence). The CDR3 is 13 residues long.

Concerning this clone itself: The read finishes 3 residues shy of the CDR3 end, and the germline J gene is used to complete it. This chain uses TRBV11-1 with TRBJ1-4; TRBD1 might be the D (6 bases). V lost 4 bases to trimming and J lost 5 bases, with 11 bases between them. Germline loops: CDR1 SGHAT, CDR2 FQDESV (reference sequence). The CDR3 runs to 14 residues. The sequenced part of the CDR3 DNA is TGTGCCAGCAGCTACAGGGCGGGAAATGAAAAA. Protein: CASSYRAGNEK. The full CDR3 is CASSYRAGNEKLFF.